This T cell receptor (beta chain) emerged from a study of T cells in Graves' hyperthyroidism and ophthalmopathy (dated by TCRdb to about 2019). As for the study more broadly: Peripheral blood samples were taken at the time of initial diagnosis, prior to any treatment. The 95 to 100 discovery patients were divided at random into training and test sets in a 7:3 ratio. TCR Vbeta CDR3 sequencing of roughly 140 peripheral blood samples (over 40 ophthalmopathy, about 74 hyperthyroidism and about 17 progressor patients) is reported in the paper. Whether ophthalmopathy could be predicted prospectively was tested in an independent validation cohort made up of under 20 hyperthyroidism patients plus 17 patients who later progressed to ophthalmopathy. After sampling, hyperthyroidism patients received methimazole starting at 30 mg daily, and ophthalmopathy patients received high-dose intravenous methylprednisolone. In about 6 Graves' hyperthyroidism patients, the study also compared T-cell repertoires from thyroid tissue with T-cell repertoires from blood. To identify TCR V-J signatures that set the groups apart, the researchers used a discovery cohort of about a hundred patients, made up of some 41 with Graves' ophthalmopathy and some 56 with stable Graves' hyperthyroidism. Results the study describes overall, beyond this receptor: In validation, the model predicted progression to ophthalmopathy with approximately 71% sensitivity and 72% to 85% specificity, a median of about 6.7 months before onset. Blood samples also contained most of the expanded thyroid clonotypes (frequency above 0.001), which suggests that blood repertoires may reflect thyroid immune responses. No statistical method was used to set the sample size in advance, and investigators knew the group allocation. Ophthalmopathy was separated from stable hyperthyroidism by a 13 V-J signature model, with around 90% sensitivity and 81% to 83% specificity obtained in cross-validation and 80%/75% obtained in testing.

This clonotype showed up many times. Its binding antigen is unknown. No qualities accompany the bases; no much larger clone lies one base away. Ophthalmopathy patients had moderately to severely active disease, with a Clinical Activity Score of 3 or more, a NOSPECS grade of 4 or more, and a disease duration of less than 3 months. The study excluded patients with uncontrolled infections, other autoimmune diseases, pregnancy or lactation. Diagnoses relied on clinical symptoms, serum thyroxine and TRAb, thyroid ultrasound and orbital computed tomography. Ficoll-Paque density gradient centrifugation was used to isolate PBMCs from approximately 10 ml of fresh peripheral blood. Trizol reagent was used to extract total RNA, and RNA quality was then checked on an Agilent 2100 Bioanalyzer. From the germline V gene (reference sequence), CDR1 is MNHEY and CDR2 is SMNVEV. The CDR3 sequence holds 16 residues, the cysteine and phenylalanine included. Of all the DNA, just the CDR3 is kept, 48 bases in frame from base 1. Germline trimming: 0 bases from V, 1 base from J; junction bases outside gene matches: 5.

Amplification of TCR beta CDR3 regions was carried out from RNA transcripts. For the first round of RT-PCR on the TCR CDR3, the HTBI primer set was used together with the Qiagen OneStep RT-PCR kit. Libraries were constructed in a second round of multiplex PCR, after which size selection and purification were carried out. The libraries were sequenced on an Illumina HiSeq2000 using paired-end 100 bp reads. Under the source paper's analysis protocol: Raw data were processed with SOAPnuke, discarding reads with adapters, uncalled bases, mean Phred below 15, or no exact constant-primer or identifier match. COPE v1.2.5 was used to merge high-quality paired reads, and clonotypes were defined as unique nucleotide sequences. MiTCR v1.1 was used to align clonotypes to the IMGT TRBV, TRBD and TRBJ reference segments. The analysis included only V-J combinations with a frequency above 0.0001, which together covered 99% to 99.2% of the repertoires. The TCS score was defined as the ratio of F50 (clonal expansion) to E x V (chaos), calculated using BLOSUM62-based TCRdist between CDR3 peptides within each V-J. Welch's t-statistics and random forest reduced 500 to 550 V-J features to roughly 13, which were used in a naive Bayes classifier (R e1071). TCRdb cleaned the public reads at Q25 with fastp, built clones with MiXCR and kept in-frame beta chains. Every entry covers one CDR3 protein and lists the most common genes and DNA from its rows. In this record, the V and J calls reflect TCRdb's handling and not the investigators' own analysis. A total of about 350,000 distinct CDR3 sequences appear in this sample, 15% to 20% of them only once. The top ten clones comprise about 14% of the sample.

What was sequenced was blood. The receptor was isolated from a woman aged 35 to 49 with Graves' ophthalmopathy. The rearrangement combines TRBV27 with TRBJ1-2; 7 central bases correspond to TRBD1. The nucleotides are TGTGCCAGCAGTTTATCGACAGGGACTATTAACTATGGCTACACCTTC. This yields the protein CASSLSTGTINYGYTF.